This is a list of T cell receptor beta chains from one sample in a study of shared clonotypes between healthy human individuals. TCRdb's copy holds only in-frame clones and misses some; the assay was immunoSEQ multiplex PCR. The sample lists roughly 2,500,000 clones, 80% to 95% occurring once. Sequences were obtained from naive CD4+ T cells from PBMCs. These receptors were collected from a man aged 18 to 29 in good health. Some clones in this sample may be carry-over from other donors' samples. Each CDR3 is given with its conserved first and last residue. D genes are given only for firm matches. A clone size is listed for some rows: how often the clone was seen (once, few, many), or a class if it is expanded.

J gene: TRBJ2-5; D gene: NA; V gene: TRBV5-1; clone size: NA; CDR3 protein: CASSLSIGETQYF; CDR3 DNA: TGCGCCAGCAGCTTGTCTATAGGGGAGACCCAGTACTTC
J gene: TRBJ2-7; D gene: TRBD2; V gene: TRBV5-1; clone size: NA; CDR3 protein: CASSLLAGPYEQYF; CDR3 DNA: TGCGCCAGCAGCTTGCTAGCGGGCCCCTACGAGCAGTACTTC
J gene: TRBJ2-7; D gene: TRBD2; V gene: TRBV28; clone size: once; CDR3 protein: CASRWGAGGQGEQYF; CDR3 DNA: TGTGCCAGCAGATGGGGAGCGGGAGGGCAGGGGGAGCAGTACTTC
J gene: TRBJ1-1; D gene: NA; V gene: TRBV5-8; clone size: once; CDR3 protein: CASRPGQNTEAFF; CDR3 DNA: TGTGCCAGCAGACCCGGACAGAACACTGAAGCTTTCTTT
J gene: TRBJ2-7; D gene: NA; V gene: TRBV5-4; clone size: NA; CDR3 protein: CASSLYSASSYEQYF; CDR3 DNA: TGTGCCAGCAGCTTGTATAGCGCAAGCTCCTACGAGCAGTACTTC
J gene: TRBJ2-3; D gene: TRBD2; V gene: TRBV28; clone size: NA; CDR3 protein: CASRRAGDSDTQYF; CDR3 DNA: TGTGCCAGCAGGAGGGCGGGAGATTCAGATACGCAGTATTTT
J gene: TRBJ2-5; D gene: NA; V gene: TRBV11-2; clone size: NA; CDR3 protein: CASSLGAETQYF; CDR3 DNA: TGTGCCAGCAGCTTGGGCGCGGAGACCCAGTACTTC
J gene: TRBJ2-1; D gene: TRBD2; V gene: TRBV27; clone size: NA; CDR3 protein: CASSFRLAGGNNEQFF; CDR3 DNA: TGTGCCAGCAGTTTCCGACTAGCGGGGGGTAACAATGAGCAGTTCTTC
J gene: TRBJ1-5; D gene: NA; V gene: TRBV11-2; clone size: NA; CDR3 protein: CASSHMPPLAYSNQPQHF; CDR3 DNA: TGTGCCAGCAGCCACATGCCTCCGTTGGCTTATAGCAATCAGCCCCAGCATTTT
J gene: TRBJ2-1; D gene: TRBD2; V gene: TRBV11-1; clone size: once; CDR3 protein: CASRGASGYNEQFF; CDR3 DNA: TGTGCCAGCAGAGGAGCTAGCGGATACAATGAGCAGTTCTTC
J gene: TRBJ1-1; D gene: NA; V gene: TRBV30; clone size: NA; CDR3 protein: CASFPGAHPNTEAFF; CDR3 DNA: TGTGCTTCATTCCCCGGGGCTCACCCTAACACTGAAGCTTTCTTT
J gene: TRBJ1-5; D gene: TRBD1; V gene: TRBV28; clone size: NA; CDR3 protein: CASSSPQGDQPQHF; CDR3 DNA: TGTGCCAGCAGTTCCCCGCAGGGGGATCAGCCCCAGCATTTT
J gene: TRBJ2-7; D gene: TRBD1; V gene: TRBV5-4; clone size: NA; CDR3 protein: CASSLGQGSYEQYF; CDR3 DNA: TGTGCCAGCAGCCTGGGACAGGGATCCTACGAGCAGTACTTC
J gene: TRBJ1-2; D gene: NA; V gene: TRBV28; clone size: NA; CDR3 protein: CASSRIWTSYGYTF; CDR3 DNA: TGTGCCAGCAGTAGGATCTGGACAAGCTATGGCTACACCTTC
J gene: TRBJ1-1; D gene: TRBD1; V gene: TRBV7-8; clone size: NA; CDR3 protein: CASSHRDRVMNTEAFF; CDR3 DNA: TGTGCCAGCAGCCACCGGGACAGGGTTATGAACACTGAAGCTTTCTTT
J gene: TRBJ2-6; D gene: TRBD1; V gene: TRBV30; clone size: once; CDR3 protein: CAHRGYDVLTF; CDR3 DNA: TGTGCGCACAGGGGGTACGACGTCCTGACTTTC
J gene: TRBJ2-7; D gene: TRBD2; V gene: TRBV29-1; clone size: NA; CDR3 protein: CSVVGLSPSGEQYF; CDR3 DNA: TGCAGCGTTGTGGGACTATCTCCTAGTGGCGAGCAGTACTTC
J gene: TRBJ1-5; D gene: TRBD1; V gene: TRBV4-3; clone size: NA; CDR3 protein: CASSPSGTGINQPQHF; CDR3 DNA: TGCGCCAGCAGTCCCAGCGGGACAGGGATCAATCAGCCCCAGCATTTT